This record covers a single T cell receptor beta chain. Its antigen is still unknown. A much larger clone differs by one base, so this may be a read error. These data come from a study of molecular identifiers for immune sequencing clone quantification. TCRdb re-called the PCR reads with MiXCR, one entry per CDR3 protein. The sample has tens of thousands of distinct CDR3 sequences; 24% are singletons. Every naive CD8 library was made from between about 17,000 and 1,100,000 sorted cells with 10%, 30% or 50% RNA. Naive CD8 T cells were sorted as CD8+CD4-CCR7+CD45RA+. Germline lookup yields CDR1 SEHNR and CDR2 FQNEAQ (reference sequence). The CDR3 runs to 15 residues. Study results and limitations: The share of molecules held by clones above 20 RNA copies was over 99% in effector cells and under 1% in naive cells. Underestimation of highly expanded clone sizes could arise where identical TCR molecules share a barcode.

J is TRBJ2-7 and V is TRBV7-9; D is uncertain. The sequencing sample was made of naive CD8+ T cells from blood, with Jurkat cell RNA spiked in. The subset was: FACS-sorted CD8+CD4-CCR7+CD45RA+ naive T cells. The TCR comes from a human donor in good health. Some libraries in this study had Jurkat cell RNA spiked in. The CDR3 region has the DNA TGTGCCTGCAGCCCCGAAGGGTTAGGGTCCCACGAGCAGTACTTC. This sequence encodes CACSPEGLGSHEQYF. Based on the CDR3 plus reference TRBV7-9 and TRBJ2-7, the full variable domain is DTGVSQNPRHKITKRGQNVTFRCDPISEHNRLYWYRQTLGQGPEFLTYFQNEAQLEKSRLLSDRFSAERPKGSFSTLEIQRTEQGDSAMYLCACSPEGLGSHEQYFGPGTRLTVT.